This TCR beta chain was identified during a study of blood T cell repertoires in COVID-19. Looking at the study overall: Samples taken during acute and convalescent COVID-19 were collected in the United States, Italy and Spain. T cells, B-cell-depleted T cells, or PBMCs supplied cDNA or gDNA.

Original handling: How many nucleated cells were present was estimated from reference gene primer amplification. Clones were read by immunoSEQ multiplex PCR, and TCRdb kept only the in-frame ones, dropping some. V and J calls plus clone size are reproduced from that table; the DNA served to infer D and trimming. This repertoire shows approximately 200,000 clones, 75% to 90% found once; its top ten account for about 3.5%. Enrollees, about 18 to 95 years old, lived in about two dozen US areas. CDR3 length: 16 amino acids. V dropped 1 base and J dropped 7 bases, with 19 bases sitting between them. CDR1 and CDR2 from the germline V gene are LNHDA and SQIVND (reference sequence).

The clonotype originates from a woman between 18 and 29 years old in a cohort exposed to, infected with or recovered from COVID-19 (not recorded which). This rearrangement joins TRBV19 to TRBJ1-1; D is perhaps TRBD1 (5 bases). Sample: PBMCs or T cells enriched from blood (not recorded which). CDR3 sequence reads: CASSIGREARKNEAFF. The CDR3 bases are TGTGCCAGTAGTATAGGCAGGGAGGCCCGTAAGAATGAAGCTTTCTTT.